This T cell receptor (beta chain) was profiled in a study of beta chain features in type 1 diabetes. CD4+ cells of the naive, central memory, regulatory and stem cell-like memory types were sorted via CD45RO/CCR7/CD25/CD127/CD95/CD27. Regarding this clone: The antigen is not known. This specimen includes other DNA sequences encoding the same CDR3.

V trimming: 2 bases; J trimming: 1 base; junction bases outside the gene matches: 1. Germline loops: CDR1 SGHRS, CDR2 YFSETQ. The CDR3 length is 14 residues. Every bit of the isolated RNA underwent reverse transcription, so sequencing read expressed TCRB transcripts. Regulatory, naive and central memory T cell samples averaged approximately 3.3 million reads. The protocol was immunoSEQ multiplex PCR, while the TCRdb copy is restricted to in-frame clones and leaves out a portion. The sample lists fewer than 400,000 clones, less than 10% occurring once. Broader study findings: Reads derived from cDNA could over-represent cells showing high TCR expression.

This clonotype was obtained from a woman between 18 and 29 years old in good health. Sequencing input: central memory CD4+ T cells from blood. The rearrangement joins TRBV5-1 to TRBJ2-3, with TRBD1 matching over 7 bases. The CDR3 region is CASSLGGGTDTQYF. As DNA, the CDR3 is TGCGCCAGCAGCTTAGGGGGCGGCACAGATACGCAGTATTTT.